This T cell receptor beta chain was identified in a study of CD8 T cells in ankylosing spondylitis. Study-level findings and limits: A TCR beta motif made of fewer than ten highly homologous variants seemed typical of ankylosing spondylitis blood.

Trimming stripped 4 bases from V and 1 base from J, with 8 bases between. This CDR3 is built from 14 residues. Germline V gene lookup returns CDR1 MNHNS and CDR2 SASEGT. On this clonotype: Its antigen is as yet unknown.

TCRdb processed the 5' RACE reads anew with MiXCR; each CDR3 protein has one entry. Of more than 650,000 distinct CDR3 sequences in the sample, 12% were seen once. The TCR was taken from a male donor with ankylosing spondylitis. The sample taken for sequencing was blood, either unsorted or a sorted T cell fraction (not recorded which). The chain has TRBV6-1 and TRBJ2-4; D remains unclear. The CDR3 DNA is TGTGCCAGCAGTGGGACCGACGCCAAAAACATTCAGTACTTC. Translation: CASSGTDAKNIQYF.